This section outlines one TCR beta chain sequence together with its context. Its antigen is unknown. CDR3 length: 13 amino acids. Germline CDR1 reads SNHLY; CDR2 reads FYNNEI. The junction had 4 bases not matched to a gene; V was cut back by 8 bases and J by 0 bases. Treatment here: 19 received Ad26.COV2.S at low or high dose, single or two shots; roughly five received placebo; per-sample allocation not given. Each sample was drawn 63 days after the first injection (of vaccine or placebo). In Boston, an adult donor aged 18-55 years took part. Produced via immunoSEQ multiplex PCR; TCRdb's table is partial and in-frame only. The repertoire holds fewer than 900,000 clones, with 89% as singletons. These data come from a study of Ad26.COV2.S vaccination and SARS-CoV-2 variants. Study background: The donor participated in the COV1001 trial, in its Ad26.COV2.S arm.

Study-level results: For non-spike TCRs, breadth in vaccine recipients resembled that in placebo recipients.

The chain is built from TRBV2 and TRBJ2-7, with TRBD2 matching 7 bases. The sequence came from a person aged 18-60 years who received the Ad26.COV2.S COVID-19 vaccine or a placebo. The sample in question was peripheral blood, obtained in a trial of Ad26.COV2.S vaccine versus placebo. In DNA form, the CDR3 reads TGTGCCAGCGTCGCTAGCGGCTCCTACGAGCAGTACTTC. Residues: CASVASGSYEQYF.